This TCR beta chain was identified during a study of Graves' ophthalmopathy and Graves' hyperthyroidism (dated by TCRdb to 2016 to 2018). Describing the broader study: Hyperthyroidism was considered stable if no progression to ophthalmopathy occurred within 18 months of follow-up. The study used TCR beta repertoire signatures to distinguish Graves' ophthalmopathy from Graves' hyperthyroidism and to predict progression to ophthalmopathy. In total, approximately 140 blood samples were TCR-sequenced: around 42 ophthalmopathy, around 75 hyperthyroidism and about 17 hyperthyroidism-to-ophthalmopathy patients. To explore V-J signatures distinguishing ophthalmopathy from hyperthyroidism, a discovery set of some 100 patients (43 ophthalmopathy, roughly 56 stable hyperthyroidism) was enrolled. An independent validation cohort was composed of fewer than 20 hyperthyroidism patients and 15 to 17 patients who later progressed from hyperthyroidism to ophthalmopathy. In about six hyperthyroidism patients, T-cell repertoires of thyroid tissue and blood were compared. After sampling, hyperthyroidism patients received methimazole starting at 30 mg daily, and ophthalmopathy patients received high-dose intravenous methylprednisolone.

For repertoire sequencing, the TCR beta CDR3 regions were amplified from RNA transcripts. A first-round RT-PCR used HTBI primers with the Qiagen OneStep RT-PCR kit, followed by a second-round multiplex PCR, size selection and purification. The libraries underwent paired-end sequencing with 100 bp reads on an Illumina HiSeq2000. The original methods were these. SOAPnuke was used to process the reads, removing any read that contained adapters or uncalled bases, had a mean Phred below 15, or lacked an exact match to the constant primer or identifier. COPE v1.2.5 was used to merge high-quality paired reads. Each unique nucleotide sequence was treated as a clonotype, and MiTCR v1.1 was used to align the clonotypes to the IMGT TRB V, D and J references. The analysis was limited to V-J combinations with a frequency above 0.0001, which together covered 99.2% of the repertoires. For each V-J combination, a TCR clonal expansion and chaos score was defined as F50 clonal expansion divided by the chaos observed in the TCRdist matrix. Welch's t-statistics and random forest were used to narrow the features down to about a dozen V-J combinations, which were then fed into a naive Bayes classifier. The similarity between thyroid and blood repertoires was quantified using the Morisita-Horn index. Through fastp at Q25 and MiXCR, TCRdb rebuilt clones from the public reads, retaining in-frame beta chains. CDR3 protein duplicates are merged, each entry listing the most common genes and DNA. TCRdb assigned the V and J calls; the authors' analysis was not used. The sample contains about 1.2 million distinct CDR3 sequences, 35% to 45% of them found a single time. Of the sample, approximately 12% is held by the ten largest clones.

The hyperthyroidism patients were 18 to 65 years old and newly diagnosed, with a disease duration of less than 2 months. Patients with other autoimmune diseases, uncontrolled infections, pregnancy or lactation were excluded. Clinical symptoms, serum thyroxine, TRAb, thyroid ultrasound and orbital computed tomography formed the basis of the diagnosis. Total RNA was extracted using Trizol reagent, and RNA quality was checked on an Agilent 2100 Bioanalyzer. V is clipped by 7 bases and J by 3 bases, and the sequence between their germline boundaries is 19 bases long. Based on the germline V gene, the CDR1 and CDR2 sequences are MDHEN and SYDVKM. The CDR3, cysteine through phenylalanine, is 15 amino acids long. CDR3 DNA only is kept here, 45 bases in frame from base 1. The study at large found these results: In validation, the model predicted ophthalmopathy progression with less than 71% sensitivity and roughly 72% specificity; roughly eleven predicted patients were CT-confirmed with GO in a median of 6.5 months. Sample size was not statistically predetermined, and group allocation was not concealed from the investigators. Ophthalmopathy was separated from stable hyperthyroidism by the 13-signature model with about 90% sensitivity and about 83% specificity in cross-validation and with 80%/75% in the test set. Among expanded thyroid clonotypes with frequency above 0.001, most also showed up in blood, which suggests that blood repertoires may reflect the thyroid immune response.

On this clonotype: Its binding antigen is unknown. Per-nucleotide qualities are absent, and no much larger clonotype sits a single base away.

This clonotype originated in an adult man with Graves' hyperthyroidism. Here the chain combines TRBV28 and TRBJ2-7; the D gene is perhaps TRBD2, from 6 matching bases. The source material was peripheral blood or thyroid tissue (not recorded which). CDR3 protein: CASNMASSAFYEQYF. The DNA is as follows: TGTGCCAGCAACATGGCCTCTAGCGCCTTCTACGAGCAGTACTTC.